This record concerns one T cell receptor (beta chain) sequence. Its antigen is currently not known. Base quality data are lacking; no much larger clone is found one base away. CDR1 KGHDR and CDR2 SFDVKD are derived from the germline V gene. The CDR3 measures 14 amino acids from cysteine to phenylalanine. Of all the DNA, just the CDR3 is kept, 42 bases in frame from base 1. Trimming takes 8 bases from V and 0 bases from J, and the germline ends sit 12 bases apart. The approximately 41 donors, aged roughly 6 to 95 years, were systemically healthy Caucasian individuals from Russia. Each donor gave 8 to 10 milliliters of peripheral blood, collected into EDTA-treated Vacutainer tubes. Ficoll-Paque density-gradient centrifugation was used to isolate PBMCs, with at least 6.5 million per sample. Trizol reagent was used to extract total RNA from PBMCs, with at least 5 micrograms per sample. For every donor, an aliquot of PBMCs went through flow cytometry to measure the percentages of naive CD45RAhigh/CD27high T cells.

The method was 5' RACE. Sequencer: Illumina HiSeq 2500. The second PCR ran for roughly 7 to 11 cycles and used a J-beta primer mix along with a sample-barcoded 5' primer. Each TCR beta cDNA molecule received a unique molecular identifier from a template-switch 5' adaptor carrying 12 random nucleotides. Each sample yielded at least 3 million CDR3-containing paired-end reads. First-strand cDNA synthesis was performed from all RNA using the Mint cDNA synthesis kit, with priming by a TRBC-specific oligonucleotide. After uracil-DNA glycosylase treatment, a first 18-cycle PCR used universal primers M1SS and BC2_uni_R on all cDNA. The original methods were these. Normalization of each sample was performed by random selection of 1 million high-quality reads, each carrying a distinct molecular identifier. Instead of being binned into consensus sequences, reads with shared molecular identifiers were discarded. MiTCR, with a Q25 quality threshold and the strictest error-elimination algorithm, was used for CDR3 identification, clonotype clustering and error correction. A nonparametric unseen species model with Euler transformation was used to estimate a lower bound on total TCR beta diversity. In-frame beta chains were kept once TCRdb had trimmed the public reads at Q25 with fastp and called clones with MiXCR. A single entry per CDR3 protein holds the most common genes and DNA from its merged rows. The V and J calls come from TCRdb's annotation, not from the publication. The sample table contains 750,000 to 950,000 distinct CDR3 sequences; only one count was recorded for around half of them. In total, the top ten clones hold under 50% of the sample.

The record originates from a study of blood T cells in healthy people across ages (dated by TCRdb to about 2015). The study in broad terms: Template switching captured roughly one uniquely barcoded TCR beta cDNA molecule per two T cells in model experiments. To track age-related changes in TCR beta repertoire diversity, the study relied on deep sequencing normalized with unique cDNA molecular identifiers. Two additional independent replicas of 1 million unique cDNA reads from the same blood draw were analyzed for two donors (one aged 18 to 29 and one aged 80 or older). To avoid experimental bias, donors of different ages were randomly spread across the sequencing lanes. Four age groups were formed from the donors: young (average roughly 15 years), middle-aged (just under 40), aged (approximately 60) and long-lived (less than 85).

Overall study results and their limits: There was a strong correlation between observed TCR beta diversity and the percentage of naive T cells measured by flow cytometry. The CMV infection status of donors was not known, potentially confounding age-related changes in expanded clonotypes. Compared with the aged group, the long-lived group had more naive CD4+ T cells, fewer expanded clones and increased TCR diversity, suggesting age selection. Since profiling was done on bulk unsorted PBMCs, naive and antigen-experienced compartments could not be conclusively compared. Total diversity estimates from one million sequenced T cells were considered lower bounds and underestimates. As age increased, observed TCR beta diversity per million T cells dropped in a roughly linear way, and a significant reduction was already evident by age 40.

The rearrangement combines TRBV24-1 with TRBJ1-2; a tentative D call is TRBD1 (6 bases match). Material for sequencing was blood. This clonotype was sampled from an elderly man in good health. The nucleotide sequence reads TGTGCCACCATAAGACAGGAGTCTAACTATGGCTACACCTTC. Its amino acids are CATIRQESNYGYTF.